The 6 T cell receptor beta chains listed next were all sequenced from one sample in a study of breast tumors, draining lymph nodes, adjacent tissues. TCRdb reprocessed the multiplex PCR reads with MiXCR, giving one entry per CDR3 protein. The sample records about 140,000 distinct CDR3 sequences, approximately 29% being singletons. Axillary draining lymph nodes of breast cancer patients supplied the node samples. The sample consisted of axillary lymph node tissue. All receptors derive from a female donor with breast cancer. Some clones in this sample may be carry-over from other donors' samples.

The chain carries TRBV14 and TRBJ2-1; 12 nucleotides line up with TRBD2. CDR1 SGHDN and CDR2 FVKESK come from the germline V gene. The CDR3 covers 20 residues. Trimming cost V 4 bases and J 4 bases; bases outside gene matches: 17. The CDR3 DNA follows: TGTGCCAGCAGCCTGAGATTGTCCGGACTAGCGGGAAAAATGTACAATGAGCAGTTCTTC. This encodes CASSLRLSGLAGKMYNEQFF.

The rearrangement links TRBV3-1 to TRBJ1-3, with TRBD1 identical over 8 bases. The CDR3 runs 16 residues. CDR1 is LGHDT, CDR2 YNNKEL, per germline (reference sequence). Trimming at V came to 4 bases and at J to 2 bases, leaving 7 bases not matched to a gene. The CDR3 spells CASSRLDRATGNTIYF. DNA of the CDR3: TGTGCCAGCAGCCGCCTGGACAGGGCTACTGGAAACACCATATATTTT.

Regarding this clonotype: Being one base from a much bigger clone, this may be a read error. This rearrangement joins TRBV12-3 or TRBV12-4 to TRBJ1-2; D is ambiguous. CDR3 length: 11 residues. The V and J ends lost 3 bases and 9 bases respectively, with 8 bases between them. CDR3: CASSFVSSYTF. The CDR3 region has the DNA TGTGCCAGCAGTTTCGTTAGCAGCTACACCTTC.

The J gene is TRBJ1-6, the V gene TRBV7-6; D may be TRBD1 (5 bases). The CDR3 has 13 amino acids. The ends were cut back, 5 bases at V and 9 bases at J, with 11 bases in the middle. Germline CDR1 reads SGHVS; CDR2 reads FNYEAQ. The CDR3 reads CASSTRGGSPLHF. In nucleotides, the CDR3 is TGTGCCAGCAGCACTAGGGGCGGTTCACCCCTCCACTTT.

As to this clonotype: One end of the junction does not line up with germline, which may come from a read error. This sequence joins TRBV7-2 and TRBJ2-6; TRBD2 aligns across 9 bases. The germline CDR1 and CDR2 sequences are SGHTA and FQGNSA. This CDR3 is 15 amino acids long. The CDR3 nucleotides read TGTGCCAGCCGACGTGGGGGCGGGGGGGCCAACGTCCTGCCTTTC. It codes for CASRRGGGGANVLPF.

Of note for this clonotype: The conserved phenylalanine or tryptophan is not found at the CDR3 terminus, so this likely reflects a read error. The rearrangement uses TRBV12-3 or TRBV12-4 and TRBJ1-1; D is possibly TRBD1 (6 bases). Trimming took off 0 bases at V and 7 bases at J, with 12 bases between the two ends. The CDR3 loop spans 14 amino acids. The CDR3 nucleotides are TGTGCCAGCAGTTTAGCCGGGGGGGGCAGTGAAGCTTTCCTT. This translates into CASSLAGGGSEAFL.